These 8 T cell receptor beta chains originate from one sample sequenced in a study of cytomegalovirus exposure and HLA in healthy donors. Researchers ran the PCR with 60 Vbeta and 13 Jbeta primers. Clones were read by immunoSEQ multiplex PCR, and TCRdb kept only the in-frame ones, dropping some. Altogether about 180,000 clones are present, roughly four fifths being singletons, with the ten largest covering 4.9%. The specimen sequenced was PBMCs. The receptor source for this set is a woman between 18 and 29 years old in good health and CMV-seropositive.

The gene calls are TRBV7-2 and TRBJ1-6; D call uncertain. Trimming stripped 0 bases from V and 7 bases from J, with 4 bases between. Germline V gives CDR1 SGHTA, CDR2 FQGNSA. This CDR3 is built from 13 residues. CDR3 DNA sequence: TGTGCCAGCAGCTTAGCACTAAATTCACCCCTCCACTTT. It codes for CASSLALNSPLHF.

The genes are TRBV18 and TRBJ1-3; 11 bases are a match to TRBD1. CDR1 is KGHSH, CDR2 LQKENI, per germline. J lost 2 bases, V lost 3 bases, and 3 bases had no gene match. The length of the CDR3 is 16 residues. The CDR3 protein is CASSPGTGGTGNTIYF. DNA of the CDR3: TGTGCCAGCTCACCCGGGACAGGGGGGACTGGAAACACCATATATTTT. Full variable domain (rest looked up from reference TRBV18 and TRBJ1-3): NAGVMQNPRHLVRRRGQEARLRCSPMKGHSHVYWYRQLPEEGLKFMVYLQKENIIDESGMPKERFSAEFPKEGPSILRIQQVVRGDSAAYFCASSPGTGGTGNTIYFGEGSWLTVV.

The chain combines TRBV7-8 with TRBJ2-7, with TRBD1 as a possible D gene (6 bases). The germline V gene encodes CDR1 SGHVS and CDR2 FQNEAQ. V shed 5 bases and J shed 2 bases, with 19 bases lying between them. CDR3 size: 16 residues. The CDR3 sequence: CASSQSRSQGTYEQYF. As DNA, the CDR3 is TGTGCCAGCAGCCAGAGCCGGTCACAGGGTACCTACGAGCAGTACTTC. Based on the CDR3 plus reference TRBV7-8 and TRBJ2-7, the full variable domain is GAGVSQSPRYKVAKRGQDVALRCDPISGHVSLFWYQQALGQGPEFLTYFQNEAQLDKSGLPSDRFFAERPEGSVSTLKIQRTQQEDSAVYLCASSQSRSQGTYEQYFGPGTRLTVT.

This chain connects TRBV2 to TRBJ1-6; tentatively, D is TRBD1 (5 bases). Germline loops: CDR1 SNHLY, CDR2 FYNNEI. The CDR3 sequence is 14 residues long. V dropped 6 bases and J dropped 8 bases, with 14 bases sitting between them. The CDR3 DNA follows: TGTGCCAGCAGAGCTACAGGAGACTATTCACCCCTCCACTTT. Its translation: CASRATGDYSPLHF.

This sequence joins TRBV11-3 and TRBJ2-3; TRBD2 aligns across 10 bases. The germline V gene encodes CDR1 SGHNT and CDR2 YENEEA. J gave up 4 bases and V 5 bases, and 6 bases lay outside the gene matches. CDR3 length: 15 residues. The CDR3 loop reads CASSTAGGRADTQYF. CDR3 nucleotides: TGTGCCAGCAGCACAGCGGGGGGGCGAGCAGATACGCAGTATTTT.

This clone showed up just a few times. The CDR3 sequence: CSVVGGGEVWEYF. CDR3 bases: TGCAGCGTTGTTGGAGGGGGCGAGGTATGGGAGTACTTC. This chain links TRBV29-1 with TRBJ2-7; a possible D gene is TRBD1 (7 bases). The CDR3 has 13 residues. Germline V gives CDR1 SQVTM, CDR2 ANQGSEA. V lost 4 bases and J 11 bases, leaving 21 bases between the germline ends.

Only a few counts were recorded for this clone. The chain links TRBV27 to TRBJ2-7; TRBD1 agrees at 7 bases. The CDR3 covers 15 residues. With V trimmed by 6 bases and J by 2 bases, 10 bases remained unmatched. Germline CDR1 and CDR2: MNHEY and SMNVEV (reference sequence). This CDR3 is CASRTGTDPPYEQYF. The CDR3 bases are TGTGCCAGCAGAACAGGGACAGACCCACCCTACGAGCAGTACTTC.

This chain joins TRBV27 and TRBJ2-1, with TRBD1 matching over 9 bases. The J segment lost 4 bases and the V segment lost 3 bases, leaving 7 bases of the junction unmatched. CDR1 and CDR2 from the germline V gene are MNHEY and SMNVEV (reference sequence). The CDR3 loop spans 16 amino acids. The CDR3 DNA sequence: TGTGCCAGCAGTTTCCCCGGGACAGGGATTTACAATGAGCAGTTCTTC. Translation: CASSFPGTGIYNEQFF.